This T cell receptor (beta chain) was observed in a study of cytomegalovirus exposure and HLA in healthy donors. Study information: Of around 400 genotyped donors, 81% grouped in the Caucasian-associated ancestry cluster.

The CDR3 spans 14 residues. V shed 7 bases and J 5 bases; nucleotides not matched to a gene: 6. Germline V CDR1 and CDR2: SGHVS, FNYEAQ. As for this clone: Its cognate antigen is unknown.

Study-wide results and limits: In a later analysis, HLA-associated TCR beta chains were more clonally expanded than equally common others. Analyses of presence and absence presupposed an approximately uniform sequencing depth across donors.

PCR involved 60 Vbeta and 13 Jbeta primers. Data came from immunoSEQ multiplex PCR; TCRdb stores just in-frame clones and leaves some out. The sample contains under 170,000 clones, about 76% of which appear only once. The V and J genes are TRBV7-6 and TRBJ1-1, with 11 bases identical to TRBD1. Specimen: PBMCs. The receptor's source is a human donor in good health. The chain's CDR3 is CASTHGTGGTEAFF. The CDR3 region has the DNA TGTGCCAGCACCCACGGGACAGGGGGGACTGAAGCTTTCTTT. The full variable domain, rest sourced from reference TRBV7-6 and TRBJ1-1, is GAGVSQSPRYKVTKRGQDVALRCDPISGHVSLYWYRQALGQGPEFLTYFNYEAQQDKSGLPNDRFSAERPEGSISTLTIQRTEQRDSAMYRCASTHGTGGTEAFFGQGTRLTVV.